The rows below give T cell receptor beta chains drawn from one sample of a study of blood T cell repertoires in COVID-19. Here immunoSEQ multiplex PCR was the method, and the copy in TCRdb shows in-frame clones only, minus some. The sample carries about 250,000 clones, 80% to 90% recorded once. The sample was PBMCs or T cells enriched from blood (not recorded which). The receptors derive from a man aged 40-55 years who had recovered from COVID-19. Both conserved end residues are part of each CDR3. Each record gives: V gene, J gene, D gene, clone size, CDR3 protein, CDR3 DNA. D genes are given only for firm matches. A row's size may be missing; if present it is once, few, many or a size class.

TRBV7-8	TRBJ2-1	-	-	CASSLTRLEVNEQFF	TGTGCCAGCAGCTTAACGAGACTAGAGGTAAATGAGCAGTTCTTC
TRBV7-2	TRBJ2-4	-	-	CASSLTPPGVHIQYF	TGTGCCAGCAGCTTAACTCCCCCCGGGGTCCACATTCAGTACTTC
TRBV18	TRBJ1-1	-	once	CASSRAGVNTEAFF	TGTGCCAGCTCACGGGCGGGGGTGAACACTGAAGCTTTCTTT
TRBV5-1	TRBJ1-1	TRBD1	-	CASSFEGAMGTEAFF	TGCGCCAGCAGCTTCGAGGGGGCGATGGGCACTGAAGCTTTCTTT
TRBV6-6	TRBJ2-5	-	-	CASSPNSGQETQYF	TGTGCCAGCAGCCCGAATAGCGGCCAAGAGACCCAGTACTTC
TRBV25-1	TRBJ1-1	TRBD1	-	CASSESGGYTEAFF	TGTGCCAGCAGTGAATCAGGGGGCTACACTGAAGCTTTCTTT
TRBV7-2	TRBJ2-7	TRBD2	-	CASSSRLLAGPSYEQYF	TGTGCCAGCAGCTCCCGTCTGCTAGCGGGCCCTAGTTACGAGCAGTACTTC
TRBV12-3/TRBV12-4	TRBJ1-2	-	-	CASSLTPKGYTF	TGTGCCAGCAGTTTAACTCCGAAGGGCTACACCTTC
TRBV6-5	TRBJ1-2	TRBD1	-	CAIYWGQNYGYTF	TGTGCCATTTATTGGGGACAGAACTATGGCTACACCTTC
TRBV6-2/TRBV6-3	TRBJ2-6	-	-	CASSYNPGLAGANVLTF	TGTGCCAGCAGTTACAACCCAGGGCTCGCTGGGGCCAACGTCCTGACTTTC
TRBV19	TRBJ2-1	TRBD2	-	CASRGLADEQFF	TGTGCCAGTAGGGGACTAGCCGATGAGCAGTTCTTC
TRBV5-6	TRBJ1-1	TRBD1	-	CASSPGQYTEAFF	TGTGCCAGCAGCCCGGGACAGTACACTGAAGCTTTCTTT
TRBV30	TRBJ1-1	-	-	CAWSVSGYTEAFF	TGTGCCTGGAGTGTCTCAGGTTACACTGAAGCTTTCTTT
TRBV7-2	TRBJ2-5	TRBD2	-	CASSWGGEETQYF	TGTGCCAGCAGCTGGGGGGGTGAAGAGACCCAGTACTTC
TRBV10-3	TRBJ2-7	-	-	CAISESGTQFTYEQYF	TGTGCCATCAGTGAGTCGGGGACTCAATTTACCTACGAGCAGTACTTC
TRBV7-2	TRBJ2-7	TRBD2	-	CASSSTSGFYEQYF	TGTGCCAGCAGCTCGACTAGCGGCTTTTACGAGCAGTACTTC
TRBV7-3	TRBJ2-1	TRBD2	-	CASSLSGGPEQFF	TGTGCCAGCAGCTTAAGCGGGGGACCTGAGCAGTTCTTC